This T cell receptor (beta chain) was captured by sequencing in a study of control samples from healthy donors and cancer patients. Clones were sequenced by immunoSEQ multiplex PCR, and TCRdb holds only the in-frame ones, with some missing. The table lists about 120,000 clones, 90% to 95% of them singletons. Germline V CDR1 and CDR2: GTSNPN, SVGIG (reference sequence). Unmatched junction bases numbered 4, after V lost 3 bases and J lost 3 bases. The CDR3 runs to 14 residues. This receptor was obtained from a man in his forties or fifties with head and neck cancer. The chain joins TRBV30 to TRBJ1-4; 7 nucleotides match TRBD1. The sequenced sample consisted of PBMCs. CDR3 protein: CAWSFGTANEKLFF. In DNA, the CDR3 is TGTGCCTGGAGCTTCGGGACAGCTAATGAAAAACTGTTTTTT.